Listed here are 10 T cell receptor beta chains from one sample, sequenced in a study of identical twins. TCRdb called the 5' RACE reads again in MiXCR, with one record for every CDR3 protein. The sample yields about 300,000 distinct CDR3 sequences, over 9% seen once. The same sample was also studied in work on yellow fever vaccine responses in identical twins.

Sequencing used CD8+ T cells sorted from blood. Every receptor here comes from a woman younger than 30 in good health.

The chain couples TRBV28 to TRBJ2-3; TRBD1 matches 8 bases. Losses at the gene ends were 6 bases for V and 2 bases for J; bases not matched to a gene: 10. The CDR3 is 16 residues long. Per the germline V gene, CDR1 is MDHEN and CDR2 is SYDVKM. The CDR3 spells CASSVPGQVSTDTQYF. The CDR3 DNA follows: TGTGCCAGCAGCGTCCCGGGACAGGTCTCCACAGATACGCAGTATTTT. Full variable domain (rest looked up from reference TRBV28 and TRBJ2-3): DVKVTQSSRYLVKRTGEKVFLECVQDMDHENMFWYRQDPGLGLRLIYFSYDVKMKEKGDIPEGYSVSREKKERFSLILESASTNQTSMYLCASSVPGQVSTDTQYFGPGTRLTVL.

This clonotype was seen only a few times. Written as DNA, the CDR3 is TGCAGTGCTAGATCAGGACAGGCCATGAACACTGAAGCTTTCTTT. Its translation is CSARSGQAMNTEAFF. The chain joins TRBV20-1 to TRBJ1-1; 7 bases are a match to TRBD1. CDR1 DFQATT and CDR2 SNEGSKA come from the germline V gene (reference sequence). This CDR3 comprises 15 residues. V trimming: 2 bases; J trimming: 0 bases; junction bases outside the gene matches: 6.

This clonotype occurred a few times. The chain carries TRBV14 and TRBJ2-7, with D unresolved. V lost 0 bases and J lost 4, with 4 bases in between. In germline, CDR1 is SGHDN, CDR2 FVKESK. This CDR3 region has 12 residues. The CDR3 region has the DNA TGTGCCAGCAGCCAAGAGACGTACGAGCAGTACTTC. This gives the protein CASSQETYEQYF.

Only a few counts were recorded for this clonotype. The rearrangement links TRBV20-1 to TRBJ1-1; D not resolved. V was trimmed by 2 bases and J by 7 bases, leaving 8 bases between them. Germline CDR1 DFQATT, CDR2 SNEGSKA (reference sequence). The CDR3 has 11 residues. The CDR3 loop reads CSARFLGEAFF. The CDR3 bases are TGCAGTGCTAGATTTTTAGGTGAAGCTTTCTTT.

This clonotype was observed at least ten times. The J gene is TRBJ1-6, the V gene TRBV20-1, with a possible D match to TRBD1 (6 bases). The CDR3 is made up of 14 amino acids. Germline lookup yields CDR1 DFQATT and CDR2 SNEGSKA (reference sequence). The ends were cut back, 2 bases at V and 9 bases at J, with 14 bases in the middle. The CDR3 DNA sequence: TGCAGTGCTAGAACAGGGCAGGAGGGTTCACCCCTCCACTTT. Translated, it gives CSARTGQEGSPLHF.

This clonotype showed up many times. The CDR3 DNA is TGTGCCAGCGCTGGATCCCAGGTCCCTAGCACAGATACGCAGTATTTT. Its protein is CASAGSQVPSTDTQYF. The chain has TRBV28 and TRBJ2-3; D gene ambiguous. Trimming shortened V by 8 bases and J by 0 bases, and 18 bases separated the two germline ends. Germline CDR1 MDHEN, CDR2 SYDVKM. This CDR3 spans 16 amino acids.

In its sample, this clonotype was seen a few times. The J gene is TRBJ1-4, the V gene TRBV28; a possible D gene is TRBD1 (6 bases). In germline, CDR1 is MDHEN, CDR2 SYDVKM. The V end lost 5 bases, the J end lost 4 bases, and 17 bases lay between the germline ends. The CDR3 has 16 amino acids. The DNA for the CDR3 is TGTGCCAGCAGTCCGCGGGACACCGGACTTAATGAAAAACTGTTTTTT. The encoded protein is CASSPRDTGLNEKLFF.

The rearrangement joins TRBV19 to TRBJ2-1; D is uncertain. The V and J ends lost 10 bases and 3 bases respectively, with 13 bases between them. Germline V CDR1 and CDR2: LNHDA, SQIVND (reference sequence). The CDR3 spans 13 residues. The DNA for the CDR3 is TGTGCCACCCGGGCCCCCGTCTACAATGAGCAGTTCTTC. It is translated as CATRAPVYNEQFF.

There are many counts of this clonotype. The chain employs TRBV24-1 and TRBJ2-2; D unresolved. Trimming stripped 6 bases from V and 5 bases from J, with 6 bases between. The germline V gene has CDR1 KGHDR and CDR2 SFDVKD. CDR3 length: 12 residues. The CDR3 sequence: CATSLATGELFF. CDR3 bases: TGTGCCACCAGTCTCGCAACCGGGGAGCTGTTTTTT.

This chain joins TRBV10-1 and TRBJ2-3; no firm D call. CDR3 length equals 14 residues. Germline CDR1 WNHNN, CDR2 SYGVQD (reference sequence). V was cut by 4 bases and J by 4 bases, with 12 bases left in between. The CDR3 DNA sequence: TGCGCCAGCAGTGGGGATGTTCGCCCAGATACGCAGTATTTT. Encoded protein: CASSGDVRPDTQYF.